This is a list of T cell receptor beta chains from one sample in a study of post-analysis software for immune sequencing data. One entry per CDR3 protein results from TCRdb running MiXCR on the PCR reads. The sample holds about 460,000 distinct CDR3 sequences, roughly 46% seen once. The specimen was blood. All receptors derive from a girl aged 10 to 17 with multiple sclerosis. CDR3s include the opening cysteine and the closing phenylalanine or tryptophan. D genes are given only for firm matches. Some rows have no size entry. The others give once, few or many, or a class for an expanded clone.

DNA: TGTGCCAGCAGTTTAGACTTGGGGGGATATGAGCAGTTCTTC
CDR3: CASSLDLGGYEQFF
D: .
J: TRBJ2-1
size: .
V: TRBV27

DNA: TGTGCCAGCAGACTGAGGGAGACCCAGTACTTC
CDR3: CASRLRETQYF
D: .
J: TRBJ2-5
size: few
V: TRBV6-5

DNA: TGTGCCAGCAGTTTTTTTGGGGAGAACTATGGCTACACCTTC
CDR3: CASSFFGENYGYTF
D: .
J: TRBJ1-2
size: few
V: TRBV28

DNA: TGCAGTGCTACAAGGACTGCGAGATCCTACGAGCAGTACTTC
CDR3: CSATRTARSYEQYF
D: .
J: TRBJ2-7
size: few
V: TRBV20-1

DNA: TGTGCCAGCTCACCACCGAAACCGGCGGGGACCCAGTACTTC
CDR3: CASSPPKPAGTQYF
D: .
J: TRBJ2-5
size: .
V: TRBV18

DNA: TGTGCCAGCTCGTCAATCAATACAGAAGAGACCCAGTACTTC
CDR3: CASSSINTEETQYF
D: .
J: TRBJ2-5
size: few
V: TRBV18

DNA: TGTGTCAGCAGCCTGACCACTAGCCGAAACACCGGGGAGCTGTTTTTT
CDR3: CVSSLTTSRNTGELFF
D: .
J: TRBJ2-2
size: .
V: TRBV7-9

DNA: TGTGCCATCAGTGAGACCCAGGGGGCCGGTTGGGAGCAGTACTTC
CDR3: CAISETQGAGWEQYF
D: TRBD1
J: TRBJ2-7
size: .
V: TRBV10-3

DNA: TGTGCCAGCAGCCCCGGAGTAGCGGGAATTGAAGAGCAGTTCTTC
CDR3: CASSPGVAGIEEQFF
D: TRBD2
J: TRBJ2-1
size: .
V: TRBV7-9

DNA: TGCGCCAGCAGCCTCAAAGGACAGACATACAATGAGCAGTTCTTC
CDR3: CASSLKGQTYNEQFF
D: .
J: TRBJ2-1
size: few
V: TRBV5-1

DNA: TGTGCCAGCAGCTTAAAGGTGGGTGAGCAGTTCTTC
CDR3: CASSLKVGEQFF
D: .
J: TRBJ2-1
size: .
V: TRBV7-3

DNA: TGTGCCAGCAGTGAGTCCGGATATGGCCACACCTTC
CDR3: CASSESGYGHTF
D: .
J: TRBJ1-2
size: .
V: TRBV25-1

DNA: TGTGCCAGCAGTTTTAAGGGCACGTATACGCAGTATTTT
CDR3: CASSFKGTYTQYF
D: .
J: TRBJ2-3
size: few
V: TRBV28

DNA: TGCGCCAGCAGATCCGGGATCGAGGGCTACACCTTC
CDR3: CASRSGIEGYTF
D: .
J: TRBJ1-2
size: few
V: TRBV5-1

DNA: TGTGCCAGCACTCCGGGACAGGGTAGAGGTAGAGCCTACAATGAGCAGTTCTTC
CDR3: CASTPGQGRGRAYNEQFF
D: TRBD1
J: TRBJ2-1
size: .
V: TRBV2

DNA: TGTGCCAGCAGCGCTATTCCGGGCTACGAGCAGTACTTC
CDR3: CASSAIPGYEQYF
D: .
J: TRBJ2-7
size: few
V: TRBV6-4

DNA: TGCAGCGTTGAGTTGAGGGTAACCAATGAGCAGTTCTTC
CDR3: CSVELRVTNEQFF
D: .
J: TRBJ2-1
size: few
V: TRBV29-1

DNA: TGTGCCAGCAGCTTAGGGCTAGCGGGGAAATTGGGGGACAATGAGCAGTTCTTC
CDR3: CASSLGLAGKLGDNEQFF
D: TRBD2
J: TRBJ2-1
size: few
V: TRBV7-3

DNA: TGCAGCGTTAAGACAGGGGGGACTGAAGCTTTCTTT
CDR3: CSVKTGGTEAFF
D: TRBD1
J: TRBJ1-1
size: few
V: TRBV29-1

DNA: TGCAGTGCCAAACAAACGGAGAGGTTGGATGATACGCAGTATTTT
CDR3: CSAKQTERLDDTQYF
D: .
J: TRBJ2-3
size: .
V: TRBV20-1

DNA: TGTGCCAGCAGACCCGAACAGGGGGCGGACACTGAAGCTTTCTTT
CDR3: CASRPEQGADTEAFF
D: TRBD1
J: TRBJ1-1
size: few
V: TRBV6-5

DNA: TGCAGTGCCCCCCGGACGGATAGCAATCAGCCCCAGCATTTT
CDR3: CSAPRTDSNQPQHF
D: .
J: TRBJ1-5
size: .
V: TRBV20-1

DNA: TGTGCCAGCAATCTTCCCGCTAGCGGGAGGACCCCCTACAATGAGCAGTTCTTC
CDR3: CASNLPASGRTPYNEQFF
D: TRBD2
J: TRBJ2-1
size: .
V: TRBV27

DNA: TGCAGTGTCCAAGCCGGGACTAGCGGTTGGTTTGGAGAGACCCAGTACTTC
CDR3: CSVQAGTSGWFGETQYF
D: TRBD2
J: TRBJ2-5
size: .
V: TRBV20-1

DNA: TGTGCCAGCAGTCCAACAGATGCAACTAATGAAAAACTGTTTTTT
CDR3: CASSPTDATNEKLFF
D: .
J: TRBJ1-4
size: .
V: TRBV28

DNA: TGCAGCGTAAGGGAGCTTTTGCTAGGGGAGACCCAGTACTTC
CDR3: CSVRELLLGETQYF
D: .
J: TRBJ2-5
size: .
V: TRBV20-1

DNA: TGTGCCAGCAGCCAAGATGGGCGGCGGGGCTGGTACACCGGGGAGCTGTTTTTT
CDR3: CASSQDGRRGWYTGELFF
D: .
J: TRBJ2-2
size: .
V: TRBV4-2

DNA: TGCAGCGTTGAACGGGGACAGGGTTTTGATACGCAGTATTTT
CDR3: CSVERGQGFDTQYF
D: TRBD1
J: TRBJ2-3
size: few
V: TRBV29-1

DNA: TGCGCCAGCAGCCAAGTCGCTAGCGGAGATAACTACGAGCAGTACTTC
CDR3: CASSQVASGDNYEQYF
D: TRBD2
J: TRBJ2-7
size: .
V: TRBV4-1

DNA: TGCGCCAGCAGCCAGACGGTTACCTACGAGCAGTACTTC
CDR3: CASSQTVTYEQYF
D: .
J: TRBJ2-7
size: .
V: TRBV4-1

DNA: TGTGCCAGCAGTTTCTCCAGCGGGGGCACAGATACGCAGTATTTT
CDR3: CASSFSSGGTDTQYF
D: TRBD2
J: TRBJ2-3
size: .
V: TRBV12-3/TRBV12-4

DNA: TGCGCCAGCTGGACAGGGGAGGACAATGAGCAGTTCTTC
CDR3: CASWTGEDNEQFF
D: TRBD1
J: TRBJ2-1
size: few
V: TRBV5-1

DNA: TGTGCCAGCAGCCCACAGGGGGCAATTAAGAATCTTGGTAGGGCCAACGTCCTGACTTTC
CDR3: CASSPQGAIKNLGRANVLTF
D: TRBD1
J: TRBJ2-6
size: .
V: TRBV3-1

DNA: TGTGCCAGCAGTTACGATCCAGGGAACCCCTACGAGCAGTACTTC
CDR3: CASSYDPGNPYEQYF
D: .
J: TRBJ2-7
size: .
V: TRBV12-3/TRBV12-4

DNA: TGCAGCGTTGAGATGGACACCGAAGGCCCTGAAGCTTTCTTT
CDR3: CSVEMDTEGPEAFF
D: .
J: TRBJ1-1
size: few
V: TRBV29-1

DNA: TGTGCCAGCAGCTTATTAGGCCCAGATACGCAGTATTTT
CDR3: CASSLLGPDTQYF
D: .
J: TRBJ2-3
size: .
V: TRBV7-2

DNA: TGTGCCAGCAGCTTAGCGGTTGGGGCCCTCGGGGAGCTGTTTTTT
CDR3: CASSLAVGALGELFF
D: .
J: TRBJ2-2
size: .
V: TRBV7-2

DNA: TGTGCCAGCAGTTACCTAGCGAGGGCCTACAATGAGCAGTTCTTC
CDR3: CASSYLARAYNEQFF
D: .
J: TRBJ2-1
size: few
V: TRBV6-5

DNA: TGTGCCAGCAGCACAACGACGCTCGGGACTAGCGGGAGGACCCCATCTAACAATGAGCAGTTCTTC
CDR3: CASSTTTLGTSGRTPSNNEQFF
D: TRBD2
J: TRBJ2-1
size: few
V: TRBV11-1

DNA: TGCAGTGCTAGAGATGGGACTAGCGGGAGGCTGAGCACAGATACGCAGTATTTT
CDR3: CSARDGTSGRLSTDTQYF
D: TRBD2
J: TRBJ2-3
size: .
V: TRBV20-1

DNA: TGTGCCAGCTCACCAAACGTTATTACGGGCCATAGCACAGATACGCAGTATTTT
CDR3: CASSPNVITGHSTDTQYF
D: .
J: TRBJ2-3
size: .
V: TRBV18

DNA: TGCAGTGTACTTAACCGGGACAGGGGGCGGGAGACCCAGTACTTC
CDR3: CSVLNRDRGRETQYF
D: TRBD1
J: TRBJ2-5
size: .
V: TRBV20-1

DNA: TGTGCCAGCAGGACCCGACCGGGACAGGGACCCAATGAGCAGTTCTTC
CDR3: CASRTRPGQGPNEQFF
D: TRBD1
J: TRBJ2-1
size: .
V: TRBV6-2/TRBV6-3

DNA: TGTGCCAGCAGTTTCGGACTAGCGGGAGCCATCGAGCAGTACTTC
CDR3: CASSFGLAGAIEQYF
D: TRBD2
J: TRBJ2-7
size: .
V: TRBV12-3/TRBV12-4

DNA: TGTGCTAGTGGTTGGAGTATAGGAAGCACAGATACGCAGTATTTT
CDR3: CASGWSIGSTDTQYF
D: .
J: TRBJ2-3
size: .
V: TRBV12-5

DNA: TGTGCCAGCAGTGGGACAGGGGACACAGATACGCAGTATTTT
CDR3: CASSGTGDTDTQYF
D: TRBD1
J: TRBJ2-3
size: .
V: TRBV6-4

DNA: TGTGCCAGTAGCCCCAGCGGGAAGGGCTACACCTTC
CDR3: CASSPSGKGYTF
D: .
J: TRBJ1-2
size: .
V: TRBV12-3/TRBV12-4

DNA: TGTGCCAGTCCGGGTTCTAGGACCTACAATGAGCAGTTCTTC
CDR3: CASPGSRTYNEQFF
D: .
J: TRBJ2-1
size: few
V: TRBV6-6

DNA: TGCGCCAGGAGGGCGGCGAACACTGAAGCTTTCTTT
CDR3: CARRAANTEAFF
D: .
J: TRBJ1-1
size: .
V: TRBV5-1

DNA: TGTGCCAGCTCATCCGGGACACCCTATGGCTACACCTTC
CDR3: CASSSGTPYGYTF
D: .
J: TRBJ1-2
size: many
V: TRBV12-3/TRBV12-4

DNA: TGTGCCAGCAGCCCGAGGTGGTACATCTCCTACAATGAGCAGTTCTTC
CDR3: CASSPRWYISYNEQFF
D: .
J: TRBJ2-1
size: .
V: TRBV9

DNA: TGTGCCAGCAGGGGGGGAGCGGGAGGTTCCCCCAAGTTCTTC
CDR3: CASRGGAGGSPKFF
D: TRBD2
J: TRBJ2-1
size: .
V: TRBV12-3/TRBV12-4

DNA: TGTGCCAGCAGTCCCACAGGGGACTCCTACGAGCAGTACTTC
CDR3: CASSPTGDSYEQYF
D: TRBD1
J: TRBJ2-7
size: few
V: TRBV6-5

DNA: TGTGCCAGCAGTTTATCCGGGAGCCTCTCCTACGAGCAGTACTTC
CDR3: CASSLSGSLSYEQYF
D: .
J: TRBJ2-7
size: few
V: TRBV28

DNA: TGTGCCAGCAGCTTATTAGGCCAGTACACTGAAGCTTTCTTT
CDR3: CASSLLGQYTEAFF
D: .
J: TRBJ1-1
size: .
V: TRBV7-8